The clone carrying this TCR beta chain showed up many times. Its target is unknown. This entry comes from a study of T-cell reconstitution after alpha-beta-depleted transplantation in children. Study results and caveats: Two months or so post-transplant, alpha-beta T cells reportedly derived from several hundred expanded graft clones.

A TCRbeta library incorporating unique molecular identifiers was prepared. TCRdb called the PCR reads again in MiXCR, with one record for every CDR3 protein. The sample lists around 200,000 distinct CDR3 sequences, approximately 19% occurring once. The clonotype originates from a male patient under 10 years old who had a stem cell transplant for acute lymphoblastic leukemia, so the T cells may come from the graft donor. Specimen: PBMCs, mostly from graft donor cells, collected 360 days after TCRalphabeta/CD19-depleted stem cell transplant.

The CDR3 sequence: CASYDRHNEKLFF. In DNA form, the CDR3 reads TGTGCCAGCTACGACAGGCATAATGAAAAACTGTTTTTT. V gene TRBV6-1 combines with J gene TRBJ1-4; the D gene is possibly TRBD1 (6 bases). Germline lookup yields CDR1 MNHNS and CDR2 SASEGT. The length of the CDR3 is 13 residues. Between the trimmed V and J ends, which lost 8 bases and 4 bases, there was a span of 11 bases.